This TCR beta chain was captured in a study of T cells in Graves' hyperthyroidism and ophthalmopathy. This clonotype was recorded at least ten times. The antigen is not known. The study, taken as a whole, reports: Blood shared most expanded thyroid clonotypes above 0.001.

What was amplified from RNA transcripts were TCR beta CDR3 regions. HTBI primers were the set used in a first-round RT-PCR of the TCR CDR3. TCRdb passed the multiplex PCR reads through MiXCR, listing each CDR3 protein once. This sample has approximately 710,000 distinct CDR3 sequences, with 15% to 20% found just once. Stability of Graves' hyperthyroidism was defined as absent ophthalmopathy progression within 18 months. Looked up from germline, CDR1 is DFQATT and CDR2 is SNEGSKA (reference sequence). V was cut by 0 bases and J by 2 bases, with 9 bases left in between. The CDR3 sequence is 14 residues long.

V gene TRBV20-1 combines with J gene TRBJ2-3, with D hard to call. The sequencing input was blood. The sequence derives from a man aged 50-60 years with Graves' hyperthyroidism. CDR3 amino acids: CSARESAYTDTQYF. CDR3 nucleotide sequence: TGCAGTGCTAGAGAAAGCGCATACACAGATACGCAGTATTTT.